What follows are 16 T cell receptor beta chains derived from one specimen sequenced in a study of blood T cell repertoires in COVID-19. Assay used: immunoSEQ multiplex PCR; TCRdb lists only in-frame clones, some missing. Here the sample spans approximately 180,000 clones, 85% being singletons. Sequencing used peripheral blood. The receptors originated from a person aged 65 to 85 with COVID-19, enrolled during active disease.

This chain connects TRBV7-2 to TRBJ1-1; D not certain. The V and J ends lost 3 bases and 0 bases respectively, with 11 bases between them. CDR1 and CDR2 from the germline V gene are SGHTA and FQGNSA. The CDR3 extends over 15 amino acids. This CDR3 is CASSFAGFLNTEAFF. DNA for the CDR3: TGTGCCAGCAGCTTCGCAGGATTCTTGAACACTGAAGCTTTCTTT.

The chain recombines TRBV4-3 with TRBJ1-6; no clear D. The CDR3 is 14 amino acids. CDR1 is LGHNA and CDR2 is YSLEER in the germline V gene. V was shortened by 3 bases and J by 7 bases, with 10 bases between the two germline ends. The CDR3 bases are TGCGCCAGCAGCCAGGCGGGCCTAAATTCACCCCTCCACTTT. The encoded protein is CASSQAGLNSPLHF.

CDR3 protein: CASSSQGLRFF. The CDR3 region has the DNA TGTGCCAGCAGCTCTCAGGGGTTACGGTTCTTT. The chain combines TRBV12-3 or TRBV12-4 with TRBJ1-1, with D maybe TRBD1 (6 bases). The CDR3 sequence is 11 residues long. V lost 6 bases and J lost 14, with 16 bases in between.

This clone appeared once. The chain couples TRBV7-9 to TRBJ1-6, with D tentatively TRBD1 (5 bases). CDR1 is SEHNR and CDR2 is FQNEAQ in the germline V gene (reference sequence). Trimming took off 5 bases at V and 13 bases at J, with 18 bases between the two ends. This CDR3 region has 14 residues. The CDR3 reads CASSPDSSRAPLHF. CDR3 sequence (DNA): TGTGCCAGCAGCCCAGACAGTTCCAGAGCCCCCCTCCACTTT.

The chain recombines TRBV7-2 with TRBJ2-7; TRBD2 matches at 7 bases. J was trimmed by 0 bases and V by 3 bases; bases with no gene match: 8. The CDR3 length is 16 residues. The germline CDR1 and CDR2 sequences are SGHTA and FQGNSA. The CDR3 protein is CASSFTSAGGSYEQYF. Here the CDR3 DNA reads TGTGCCAGCAGCTTTACTAGCGCCGGAGGCTCCTACGAGCAGTACTTC.

This clone was detected only once. The V gene is TRBV2, the J gene TRBJ2-3; 7 nucleotides agree with TRBD2. In germline, CDR1 is SNHLY, CDR2 FYNNEI. CDR3 length equals 15 residues. V shed 1 base and J 2 bases; nucleotides not matched to a gene: 3. The CDR3 reads CASSEDGGYTDTQYF. In nucleotides, the CDR3 is TGTGCCAGCAGTGAAGACGGGGGGTACACAGATACGCAGTATTTT.

The chain joins TRBV11-1 to TRBJ2-2; D is possibly TRBD1 (5 bases). The CDR3 covers 15 residues. In germline, CDR1 is SGHAT, CDR2 FQDESV (reference sequence). V was trimmed by 1 base and J by 5 bases, leaving 11 bases between them. The CDR3 bases are TGTGCCAGCAGCTTAGGGCAGGGTGCGACCGGGGAGCTGTTTTTT. Protein: CASSLGQGATGELFF.

J is TRBJ1-2 and V is TRBV4-2, with D unresolved. The germline CDR1 and CDR2 sequences are LGHNA and YNFKEQ. CDR3 length: 16 amino acids. Trimming stripped 0 bases from V and 5 bases from J, with 16 bases between. As DNA, the CDR3 is TGTGCCAGCAGCCAAGAAAGTGGCGGAGGAGGTTATGGCTACACCTTC. Its translation is CASSQESGGGGYGYTF.

The CDR3 nucleotides read TGCGCCAGCAGCCCGGGCAGGAGGGACAGGGTGAACTATGGCTACACCTTC. This sequence encodes CASSPGRRDRVNYGYTF. V and J are TRBV5-1 and TRBJ1-2; TRBD1 aligns across 9 bases. Germline CDR1 is SGHRS and CDR2 is YFSETQ. This CDR3 comprises 17 residues. V was clipped by 4 bases and J by 2 bases; unmatched bases: 12. The full variable domain, completed using reference TRBV5-1 and TRBJ1-2, is KAGVTQTPRYLIKTRGQQVTLSCSPISGHRSVSWYQQTPGQGLQFLFEYFSETQRNKGNFPGRFSGRQFSNSRSEMNVSTLELGDSALYLCASSPGRRDRVNYGYTFGSGTRLTVV.

The CDR3 reads CASSIGLVEETQYF. CDR3 nucleotide sequence: TGTGCCAGCAGTATCGGGTTGGTGGAAGAGACCCAGTACTTC. The chain combines TRBV6-5 with TRBJ2-5; D not resolved. This CDR3 comprises 14 residues. Germline CDR1 reads MNHEY; CDR2 reads SVGAGI. The ends were cut back, 5 bases at V and 3 bases at J, with 13 bases in the middle.

A single count supports this clone. The chain links TRBV30 to TRBJ1-5; TRBD1 is a possible D gene (6 bases). Trimming took 2 bases from V and 0 from J, leaving 14 bases between them. This CDR3 has 16 residues. Germline lookup yields CDR1 GTSNPN and CDR2 SVGIG (reference sequence). The chain's CDR3 is CAWSTDSSISNQPQHF. CDR3 DNA: TGTGCCTGGAGTACGGACAGCTCGATTAGCAATCAGCCCCAGCATTTT.

The chain couples TRBV4-2 to TRBJ2-5, with 7 positions matching TRBD1. Germline assignment: CDR1 LGHNA and CDR2 YNFKEQ. This CDR3 is 15 amino acids long. Losses at the gene ends were 2 bases for V and 5 bases for J; bases not matched to a gene: 8. In DNA, the CDR3 is TGTGCCAGCAGCCAACCAGGGGACAGCCTGGAGACCCAGTACTTC. Its protein product is CASSQPGDSLETQYF.

This sequence joins TRBV6-1 and TRBJ2-3; 13 bases map to TRBD2. V trimming: 3 bases; J trimming: 2 bases; junction bases outside the gene matches: 5. The CDR3 is 17 residues long. In germline, CDR1 is MNHNS, CDR2 SASEGT. In DNA form, the CDR3 reads TGTGCCAGCAGTGACCGGACTAGCGGGGGATCCACAGATACGCAGTATTTT. Protein product: CASSDRTSGGSTDTQYF.

This chain joins TRBV11-2 and TRBJ2-1; D unclear. Germline CDR1 and CDR2: SGHAT and FQNNGV. Trimming stripped 5 bases from V and 5 bases from J, with 4 bases between. The CDR3 runs 11 residues. CDR3 region: CASSPHNEQFF. CDR3 sequence (DNA): TGTGCCAGCAGCCCTCACAATGAGCAGTTCTTC.

A few counts support this clone. The rearrangement uses TRBV21-1 and TRBJ1-5; no DNA check was done on the table's D call, TRBD1. TRBV21-1 constitutes a pseudogene. This CDR3 comprises 12 residues. The CDR3 here is CGTGRGCQPQHF. The DNA for the CDR3 is TGTGGGACAGGGCGCGGGTGTCAGCCCCAGCATTTT.

The chain has TRBV3-1 (or the pseudogene TRBV3-2) and TRBJ1-3, with 7 bases lining up with TRBD1. Trimming at V came to 2 bases and at J to 0 bases, leaving 7 bases not matched to a gene. The CDR3 totals 17 residues. Germline-derived CDR1 and CDR2 are LGHDT and YNNKEL (reference sequence). CDR3 coding DNA: TGTGCCAGCAGCCAATTCCCAGGGGGATACTCTGGAAACACCATATATTTT. Its translation is CASSQFPGGYSGNTIYF.